These T cell receptor beta chains were read from a single sample in a study of blood T cell repertoires in COVID-19. Measured with immunoSEQ multiplex PCR; TCRdb has only the in-frame clones, and not every one. Here the sample spans about 260,000 clones, 75% to 90% being singletons. Sequenced input: peripheral blood. These TCRs come from a woman aged 70-85 years with COVID-19, enrolled during active disease. CDR3s include the opening cysteine and the closing phenylalanine or tryptophan. D genes are given only for firm matches. Some rows have no size entry. The others give once, few or many, or a class for an expanded clone.

abundance: -; d_gene: -; v_gene: TRBV20-1; j_gene: TRBJ1-1; CDR3nt: TGCAGTGTCCCACGGGACACTGAAGCTTTCTTT; CDR3aa: CSVPRDTEAFF
abundance: -; d_gene: TRBD2; v_gene: TRBV29-1; j_gene: TRBJ2-3; CDR3nt: TGCAGCGTTACGCCGGGACTAGCTTCAGATACGCAGTATTTT; CDR3aa: CSVTPGLASDTQYF
abundance: -; d_gene: -; v_gene: TRBV30; j_gene: TRBJ1-4; CDR3nt: TGTGCCTGGAGTGTACGGAACAGTCTACAAAATGAAAACCTGTTTTTT; CDR3aa: CAWSVRNSLQNENLFF
abundance: -; d_gene: -; v_gene: TRBV6-2/TRBV6-3; j_gene: TRBJ1-1; CDR3nt: TGTGCCAGCAGTTACTCGCTCAAGGACTCGGGGAACACTGAAGCTTTCTTT; CDR3aa: CASSYSLKDSGNTEAFF
abundance: -; d_gene: -; v_gene: TRBV28; j_gene: TRBJ1-5; CDR3nt: TGTGCCAGCAGTTCGCTCCAACGGCAGCCCCAGCATTTT; CDR3aa: CASSSLQRQPQHF
abundance: -; d_gene: TRBD1; v_gene: TRBV28; j_gene: TRBJ1-5; CDR3nt: TGTGCCAGCAGTTTGGGAGGACAGGGAAGAAATCAGCCCCAGCATTTT; CDR3aa: CASSLGGQGRNQPQHF
abundance: -; d_gene: -; v_gene: TRBV28; j_gene: TRBJ1-2; CDR3nt: TGTGCCAGCAGCTCTAACTATGGCTACACCTTC; CDR3aa: CASSSNYGYTF
abundance: -; d_gene: -; v_gene: TRBV5-1; j_gene: TRBJ1-6; CDR3nt: TGCGCCAGCAGCTCAACAGAAAGTAATTCACCCCTCCACTTT; CDR3aa: CASSSTESNSPLHF
abundance: -; d_gene: TRBD1; v_gene: TRBV5-1; j_gene: TRBJ2-1; CDR3nt: TGCGCCAGCAGCTTGGGGGGACAGGGCTACAATGAGCAGTTCTTC; CDR3aa: CASSLGGQGYNEQFF
abundance: once; d_gene: TRBD1; v_gene: TRBV5-1; j_gene: TRBJ1-2; CDR3nt: TGCGCCAGCAGTCAACGGACAGGGGGAAACTATGGCTACACCTTC; CDR3aa: CASSQRTGGNYGYTF
abundance: -; d_gene: -; v_gene: TRBV10-3; j_gene: TRBJ2-3; CDR3nt: TGTGCCATCAGTGAAACAATTAGGGGGAGCACAGATACGCAGTATTTT; CDR3aa: CAISETIRGSTDTQYF
abundance: -; d_gene: -; v_gene: TRBV7-3; j_gene: TRBJ2-3; CDR3nt: TGTGCCAGCAGCCCCCAATTCGGTGGAGATACGCAGTATTTT; CDR3aa: CASSPQFGGDTQYF
abundance: few; d_gene: TRBD2; v_gene: TRBV6-5; j_gene: TRBJ2-1; CDR3nt: TGTGCCAGTCGCGGGGGGACTAGCGGGAACTATGAGCAGTTCTTC; CDR3aa: CASRGGTSGNYEQFF
abundance: -; d_gene: -; v_gene: TRBV9; j_gene: TRBJ2-3; CDR3nt: TGTGCCAGCAGGGGCGGGATGGGCGGTAGCACAGATACGCAGTATTTT; CDR3aa: CASRGGMGGSTDTQYF
abundance: -; d_gene: TRBD2; v_gene: TRBV18; j_gene: TRBJ2-1; CDR3nt: TGTGCCAGCTCACCACGGCTAGCGGGAGGGTATGAGCAGTTCTTC; CDR3aa: CASSPRLAGGYEQFF
abundance: -; d_gene: -; v_gene: TRBV29-1; j_gene: TRBJ2-7; CDR3nt: TGCAGCGTGGAGCGGTCAGAGGCCGAGCAGTACTTC; CDR3aa: CSVERSEAEQYF
abundance: -; d_gene: -; v_gene: TRBV18; j_gene: TRBJ1-5; CDR3nt: TGTGCCAGCTCACCAGGGGGGTTGTTTCAGCCCCAGCATTTT; CDR3aa: CASSPGGLFQPQHF
abundance: -; d_gene: -; v_gene: TRBV5-1; j_gene: TRBJ2-3; CDR3nt: TGCGCCAGCAGCTTGGGCGGGAGCACAGATACGCAGTATTTT; CDR3aa: CASSLGGSTDTQYF
abundance: -; d_gene: -; v_gene: TRBV5-1; j_gene: TRBJ1-6; CDR3nt: TGCGCCAGCAGCTTGTTTTCAGATAATAATTCACCCCTCCACTTT; CDR3aa: CASSLFSDNNSPLHF
abundance: -; d_gene: -; v_gene: TRBV7-2; j_gene: TRBJ2-7; CDR3nt: TGTGCCAGCAGCTTAGCCAGACAGACCTACGAGCAGTACTTC; CDR3aa: CASSLARQTYEQYF
abundance: -; d_gene: -; v_gene: TRBV6-5; j_gene: TRBJ1-1; CDR3nt: TGTGCCAGCAGAGTTTCCTCGGGGAACACTGAAGCTTTCTTT; CDR3aa: CASRVSSGNTEAFF
abundance: -; d_gene: TRBD1; v_gene: TRBV11-3; j_gene: TRBJ1-3; CDR3nt: TGTGCCAGCAGCCCGCGGGGACAGATATCTGGAAACACCATATATTTT; CDR3aa: CASSPRGQISGNTIYF
abundance: -; d_gene: -; v_gene: TRBV18; j_gene: TRBJ2-5; CDR3nt: TGTGCCAGCTCACCCTACTCTAACCAAGAGACCCAGTACTTC; CDR3aa: CASSPYSNQETQYF
abundance: -; d_gene: TRBD1; v_gene: TRBV7-8; j_gene: TRBJ2-7; CDR3nt: TGTGCCAGCAGCATACAAACGGGACAGGATCCCTACGAGCAGTACTTC; CDR3aa: CASSIQTGQDPYEQYF
abundance: -; d_gene: TRBD2; v_gene: TRBV7-3; j_gene: TRBJ2-3; CDR3nt: TGTGCCAGCAGCTTAACCGTCAGACTAGCGGGGGGGACGCAGTATTTT; CDR3aa: CASSLTVRLAGGTQYF
abundance: -; d_gene: TRBD1; v_gene: TRBV7-9; j_gene: TRBJ2-7; CDR3nt: TGTGCCAGCAGCAATAACCGGGACAGGGAAGTTGAGTACTTC; CDR3aa: CASSNNRDREVEYF
abundance: few; d_gene: TRBD2; v_gene: TRBV7-3; j_gene: TRBJ2-2; CDR3nt: TGTGCCAGCAGCCGGACTAGCGTTAACACCGGGGAGCTGTTTTTT; CDR3aa: CASSRTSVNTGELFF
abundance: -; d_gene: -; v_gene: TRBV6-1; j_gene: TRBJ1-5; CDR3nt: TGTGCCAGCAGTGAATTGAGACAGCCCCAGCATTTT; CDR3aa: CASSELRQPQHF
abundance: few; d_gene: -; v_gene: TRBV9; j_gene: TRBJ2-3; CDR3nt: TGTGCCAGCAGCGTAGCTCGGCGGGGATTAACAGATACGCAGTATTTT; CDR3aa: CASSVARRGLTDTQYF
abundance: -; d_gene: -; v_gene: TRBV9; j_gene: TRBJ1-1; CDR3nt: TGTGCCAGCAGCCCCGGAGTTTCGAACACTGAAGCTTTCTTT; CDR3aa: CASSPGVSNTEAFF
abundance: -; d_gene: TRBD1; v_gene: TRBV7-9; j_gene: TRBJ1-5; CDR3nt: TGTGCCAGCAGCTTATCGAGACAGGGGGATCAGCCCCAGCATTTT; CDR3aa: CASSLSRQGDQPQHF
abundance: -; d_gene: -; v_gene: TRBV28; j_gene: TRBJ1-2; CDR3nt: TGTGCCAGCAGGGGAAGGGGAAGGTCTGAGGGCTACACCTTC; CDR3aa: CASRGRGRSEGYTF
abundance: -; d_gene: -; v_gene: TRBV15; j_gene: TRBJ2-2; CDR3nt: TGTGCCACCAGCAGTAAAACTAGCTACACCGGGGAGCTGTTTTTT; CDR3aa: CATSSKTSYTGELFF
abundance: few; d_gene: -; v_gene: TRBV5-1; j_gene: TRBJ2-1; CDR3nt: TGCGCCAGCAGCTTGGTGGCGGGGCCCTACAATGAGCAGTTCTTC; CDR3aa: CASSLVAGPYNEQFF
abundance: few; d_gene: -; v_gene: TRBV3-1/TRBV3-2; j_gene: TRBJ1-1; CDR3nt: TGTGCCAGCAGCCAAGACAGGCTGGAAGCTTTCTTT; CDR3aa: CASSQDRLEAFF
abundance: -; d_gene: -; v_gene: TRBV6-2/TRBV6-3; j_gene: TRBJ2-2; CDR3nt: TGTGCCAGCAGTTACCTACGTGGTCCCGGGGAGCTGTTTTTT; CDR3aa: CASSYLRGPGELFF
abundance: -; d_gene: -; v_gene: TRBV7-2; j_gene: TRBJ2-3; CDR3nt: TGTGCCAGCAGCTTGCAGGGCCTAGGCACAGATACGCAGTATTTT; CDR3aa: CASSLQGLGTDTQYF
abundance: many; d_gene: -; v_gene: TRBV6-5; j_gene: TRBJ1-5; CDR3nt: TGTGCCAGCAGTTACGATCCCAAGTCGGATCAGCCCCAGCATTTT; CDR3aa: CASSYDPKSDQPQHF
abundance: -; d_gene: -; v_gene: TRBV28; j_gene: TRBJ1-6; CDR3nt: TGTGCCAGCAGTTTGTGGGGCTTGGGTTCACCCCTCCACTTT; CDR3aa: CASSLWGLGSPLHF
abundance: -; d_gene: -; v_gene: TRBV27; j_gene: TRBJ2-5; CDR3nt: TGTGCCAGCGGGAGTTTTAGATCAGAGACCCAGTACTTC; CDR3aa: CASGSFRSETQYF
abundance: -; d_gene: TRBD1; v_gene: TRBV24-1; j_gene: TRBJ1-2; CDR3nt: TGTGCCACCAGTGATCCCAGGGGGATTAACTATGGCTACACCTTC; CDR3aa: CATSDPRGINYGYTF
abundance: -; d_gene: TRBD1; v_gene: TRBV27; j_gene: TRBJ1-1; CDR3nt: TGTGCCAGCAGCTGGACAGGGGGCGGGAGTACTGAAGCTTTCTTT; CDR3aa: CASSWTGGGSTEAFF
abundance: -; d_gene: -; v_gene: TRBV5-1; j_gene: TRBJ2-1; CDR3nt: TGCGCCAGCAGCTTGGCCCCAGGTGGGGCCAATGAGCAGTTCTTC; CDR3aa: CASSLAPGGANEQFF
abundance: -; d_gene: -; v_gene: TRBV19; j_gene: TRBJ1-5; CDR3nt: TGTGCCAGTACGCGAGGCAGTAACAATCAGCCCCAGCATTTT; CDR3aa: CASTRGSNNQPQHF
abundance: -; d_gene: -; v_gene: TRBV2; j_gene: TRBJ2-2; CDR3nt: TGTGCCAGCAGAGTTAGCACCGGGGAGCTGTTTTTT; CDR3aa: CASRVSTGELFF
abundance: once; d_gene: -; v_gene: TRBV30; j_gene: TRBJ1-2; CDR3nt: TGTGCCTGGACCCAGCTTACTAGCTATGGCTACACCTTC; CDR3aa: CAWTQLTSYGYTF
abundance: -; d_gene: -; v_gene: TRBV6-5; j_gene: TRBJ2-7; CDR3nt: TGTGCCAGCAGTTACGCTGGGCAGGGGATCTACGAGCAGTACTTC; CDR3aa: CASSYAGQGIYEQYF
abundance: -; d_gene: TRBD2; v_gene: TRBV27; j_gene: TRBJ2-7; CDR3nt: TGTGCCAGCAGTTCTTTGGCTAGCGGTAGGGAGCAGTACTTC; CDR3aa: CASSSLASGREQYF